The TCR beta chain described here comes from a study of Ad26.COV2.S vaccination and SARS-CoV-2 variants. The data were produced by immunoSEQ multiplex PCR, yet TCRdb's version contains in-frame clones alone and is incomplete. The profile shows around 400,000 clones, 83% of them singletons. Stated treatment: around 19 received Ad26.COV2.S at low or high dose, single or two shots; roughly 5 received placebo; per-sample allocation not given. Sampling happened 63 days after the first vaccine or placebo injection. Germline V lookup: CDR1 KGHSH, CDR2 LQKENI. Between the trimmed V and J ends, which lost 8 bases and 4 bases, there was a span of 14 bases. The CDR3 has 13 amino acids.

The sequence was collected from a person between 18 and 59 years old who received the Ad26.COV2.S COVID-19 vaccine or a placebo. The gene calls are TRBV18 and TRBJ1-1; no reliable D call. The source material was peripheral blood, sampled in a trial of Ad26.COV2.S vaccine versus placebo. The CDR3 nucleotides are TGTGCCAGCACGCCGTCCTGGGGCACTGAAGCTTTCTTT. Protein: CASTPSWGTEAFF.